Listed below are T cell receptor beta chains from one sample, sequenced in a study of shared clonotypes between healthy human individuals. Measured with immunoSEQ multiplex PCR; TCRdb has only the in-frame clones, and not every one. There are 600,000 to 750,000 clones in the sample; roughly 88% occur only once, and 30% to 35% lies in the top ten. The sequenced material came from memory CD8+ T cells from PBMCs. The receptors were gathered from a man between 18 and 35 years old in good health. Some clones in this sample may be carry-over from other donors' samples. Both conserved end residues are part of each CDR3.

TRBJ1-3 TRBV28 CASSTPGGPGNTIYF
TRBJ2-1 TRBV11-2 CASSWTRGGPNEQFF
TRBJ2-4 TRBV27 CASRPKSGVWGKNIQYF
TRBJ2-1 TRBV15 CATSRSLAGEQFF
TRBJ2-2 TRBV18 CASSPGTGELFF
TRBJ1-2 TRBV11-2 CASSLGGSVYGYTF
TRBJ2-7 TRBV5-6 CASSLGTGNGEQYF
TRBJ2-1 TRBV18 CASSPNPQGAYNEQFF
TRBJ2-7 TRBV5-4 CASSSRDTSYEQYF
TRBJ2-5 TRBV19 CASSIDGEETQYF
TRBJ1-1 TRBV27 CASSFGTGREAFF
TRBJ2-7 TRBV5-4 CASSLADSSYEQYF
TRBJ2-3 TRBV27 CASSPQTGVAPDTQYF
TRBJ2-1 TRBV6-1 CASSVNPPLARSYNEQFF
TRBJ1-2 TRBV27 CASTFVWGRNYGYTF
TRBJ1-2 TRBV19 CASSIDLRLNGYTF
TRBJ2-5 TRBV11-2 CASSLVGTGGRGIETQYF
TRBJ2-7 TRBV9 CASSVSTPDEQYF
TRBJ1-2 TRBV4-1 CASSQGTVANYGYTF
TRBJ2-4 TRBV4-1 CASSQDIAWREDIQYF
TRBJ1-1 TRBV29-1 CSVDLGRAVGEAFF
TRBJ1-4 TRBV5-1 CASRNDRAPNEKLFF
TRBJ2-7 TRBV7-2 CASSLAPAWEQYF
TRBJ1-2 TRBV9 CASSETGFDYGYTF